This section outlines one TCR beta chain sequence together with its context. The antigen is undetermined. The data originate from a study of T cells after yellow fever vaccination. Study-wide background: Preparing low-cell-number fractions relied on SMART-Seq v4 Ultra Low Input. Overall study findings and caveats: FACS-sorted repertoires might harbor abundant contaminating clonotypes from the bulk population. Booster sampling recovered most clones from primary vaccination (roughly 97% CD4, approximately 90% CD8).

Synthesis of TCR cDNA relied on 5'RACE template switching, which attached a universal primer site and UMIs. TCRdb independently ran MiXCR on the 5' RACE reads; one entry per CDR3 protein. The repertoire includes 300,000 or so distinct CDR3 sequences, under 15% of them detected once, and roughly 0.5% sits in the top ten. The TCR comes from a man aged 25-40 years who received the YFV17D yellow fever vaccine. Specimen: CD4+ T cells sorted from PBMCs, collected 45 days after the yellow fever booster vaccination.

CDR3 residues: CASSLWGGETQYF. The DNA for the CDR3 is TGCGCCAGCAGCTTATGGGGAGGAGAGACCCAGTACTTC. J is TRBJ2-5 and V is TRBV5-1; D is possibly TRBD2 (6 bases). CDR3 length equals 13 residues. Trimming pared 2 bases from V and 4 bases from J, leaving 9 bases between. The germline CDR1 and CDR2 sequences are SGHRS and YFSETQ.